This is a list of T cell receptor beta chains from one sample in a study of T cells expressing NK-cell markers. TCRdb re-called the 5' RACE reads and shows each CDR3 protein once, DNA omitted. Recorded for this sample: a few hundred thousand distinct CDR3 sequences. Sequencing was performed on blood T cells: a sorted CD56 or NKG2C T cell subset, CD4+ or CD8+ T cells, or bulk PBMC T cells (not recorded which). The origin of the receptors is a woman aged 50 to 65 in good health. Both conserved end residues are part of each CDR3.

v_call	j_call	cdr3_aa
TRBV5-1	TRBJ2-1	CASSLAYPTGGKYNEQFF
TRBV20-1	TRBJ2-7	CSARKPGRVSYEQYF
TRBV6-1	TRBJ2-3	CASRDTGWGDTQYF
TRBV7-8	TRBJ2-1	CASSFDTRDEQFF
TRBV24-1	TRBJ1-5	CATSDVGPQHF
TRBV18	TRBJ1-3	CASSPPIGRSGNTIYF
TRBV11-2	TRBJ1-6	CASSLVGADTVNSPLHF
TRBV6-1	TRBJ2-1	CASSFPGQNNEQFF
TRBV20-1	TRBJ2-1	CSAAQAVYNEQFF
TRBV19	TRBJ2-4	CASSIGDINIQYF
TRBV5-1	TRBJ2-3	CASSFTSGSTDTQYF
TRBV20-1	TRBJ1-5	CSARGPGGGNQPQHF
TRBV20-1	TRBJ2-1	CSARAYTGGPANEQFF
TRBV2	TRBJ2-5	CASSELGEGAQYF
TRBV29-1	TRBJ2-1	CSVVEDRGFHEQFF
TRBV27	TRBJ2-7	CASSYGTGTSGSHDEQYF
TRBV7-9	TRBJ2-1	CASSLDWLFNEQFF
TRBV7-9	TRBJ2-7	CASSLSRGTGLSPSLDEQYF
TRBV20-1	TRBJ2-1	CSAGGLAIVNEQFF
TRBV15	TRBJ2-3	CATGGTAGLNTQYF
TRBV20-1	TRBJ2-2	CSATTGVANTGELFF
TRBV24-1	TRBJ2-5	CATSDGGLAVETQYF
TRBV5-1	TRBJ1-2	CASSFNRVGAGSYGYTF
TRBV4-1	TRBJ1-3	CASSLGQAPSTIYF
TRBV5-1	TRBJ2-3	CASSPDTDTQYF
TRBV2	TRBJ2-2	CASTLEWVPGELFF
TRBV20-1	TRBJ1-5	CSARDRGGSNQPQHF
TRBV24-1	TRBJ2-5	CATSDSWVSETQYF
TRBV12-5	TRBJ2-5	CASGLFGETQYF
TRBV12-3/TRBV12-4	TRBJ2-5	CASSYGGRTQYF
TRBV6-1	TRBJ1-5	CASSARDRGLRQPQHF
TRBV11-2	TRBJ1-3	CATKGDRGNTIYF
TRBV12-3/TRBV12-4	TRBJ1-5	CASSLRAGGSGNQPQHF
TRBV6-5	TRBJ2-1	CASSYVGTSSEQFF
TRBV6-5	TRBJ2-7	CASQGLAGVGEQYF
TRBV12-3/TRBV12-4	TRBJ2-4	CASSLRRTKNIQYF
TRBV20-1	TRBJ2-3	CSATILTSDTQYF
TRBV4-1	TRBJ2-1	CASSQVGGRSDEQFF
TRBV20-1	TRBJ2-1	CSARDLLGGAQQFF
TRBV29-1	TRBJ1-2	CSVEVGRAGYTF
TRBV6-5	TRBJ1-3	CASSSILDSGNTIYF
TRBV6-5	TRBJ2-3	CASSITSSGLTDTQYF
TRBV20-1	TRBJ2-3	CSARGGTRGSTDTQYF
TRBV4-2	TRBJ2-1	CASSQDTYGEQFF
TRBV29-1	TRBJ1-5	CSVVVVSNQPQHF